One and the same sample provided the 8 T cell receptor beta chains below, sequenced in a study of persistence of HIV-infected CD4 T cells. Cells were stimulated with overlapping HIV-1 Gag 15-mer peptides. Memory cells lacking CD40L and CD69 with high CD45RO were sorted. Sequencing used immunoSEQ version 4 in survey mode. Measured with immunoSEQ multiplex PCR; TCRdb has only the in-frame clones, and not every one. The table shows about 64,000 clones, with 70% to 75% occurring only once. These receptors have no known antigen. Source: CD4+ T cells sorted from PBMCs after roughly 18-hour stimulation, taken from a patient who received antiretroviral therapy. The source of these receptors is an adult man with HIV who was CMV-seropositive.

This clone was recorded only once. The rearrangement links TRBV6-5 to TRBJ2-3; a weak D match, TRBD2 (7 bases). The CDR3 sequence is 13 residues long. CDR1 is MNHEY, CDR2 SVGAGI, per germline. The V end was cut by 6 bases, the J end by 10 bases, with 17 bases between. CDR3 sequence reads: CASRVGGAPSQYF. The CDR3 bases are TGTGCCAGCAGGGTTGGGGGGGCCCCTTCGCAGTATTTT.

This chain uses TRBV7-8 with TRBJ2-5; the D gene could be TRBD1 or TRBD2 (5 bases each). Germline lookup yields CDR1 SGHVS and CDR2 FQNEAQ. CDR3 length: 14 residues. With 1 base removed from V and 5 bases from J, the gap between germline ends came to 11 bases. The CDR3 coding sequence is TGTGCCAGCAGCTTAGGTTCGGGACGGGAGACCCAGTACTTC. Translated: CASSLGSGRETQYF.

The V and J genes are TRBV28 and TRBJ2-7, with D hard to call. This CDR3 is built from 14 residues. CDR1 and CDR2 from the germline V gene are MDHEN and SYDVKM. Trimming left V 6 bases short and J 3 bases short, with 15 bases between. CDR3 sequence reads: CASSPRRGIYEQYF. The CDR3 region has the DNA TGTGCCAGCAGCCCCCGGAGAGGAATCTACGAGCAGTACTTC.

V gene TRBV2 combines with J gene TRBJ1-2; a possible D gene is TRBD1 (5 bases). The CDR3 is 12 amino acids. The V end lost 8 bases, the J end lost 7 bases, and 14 bases lay between the germline ends. CDR1 is SNHLY and CDR2 is FYNNEI in the germline V gene. The CDR3 loop reads CASGTGGGGYTF. The DNA of the CDR3 is TGTGCCAGCGGGACGGGAGGTGGTGGCTACACCTTC.

The chain uses TRBV5-4 and TRBJ2-1; 10 positions match TRBD2. The length of the CDR3 is 17 residues. Trimming removed 0 bases from V and 2 bases from J; junction bases left unmatched: 5. Germline assignment: CDR1 SGHNT and CDR2 YYREEE (reference sequence). CDR3: CASSLASGGAAYNEQFF. The DNA of the CDR3 is TGTGCCAGCAGCTTGGCAAGCGGGGGGGCCGCCTACAATGAGCAGTTCTTC.

This chain joins TRBV28 and TRBJ1-2; D perhaps matches TRBD1 (5 bases). From germline, CDR1 is MDHEN and CDR2 SYDVKM. V dropped 4 bases and J dropped 5 bases, with 11 bases sitting between them. The CDR3 sequence is 13 residues long. The CDR3 reads CASSSDTGYGYTF. The CDR3 bases are TGTGCCAGCAGTTCGGACACTGGATATGGCTACACCTTC.

J is TRBJ2-1 and V is TRBV20-1; D perhaps matches TRBD2 (7 bases). CDR3 length: 11 amino acids. V was shortened by 6 bases and J by 12 bases, with 15 bases between the two germline ends. CDR1 is DFQATT and CDR2 is SNEGSKA in the germline V gene (reference sequence). The CDR3 here is CSATSRGGQFF. The DNA for the CDR3 is TGCAGTGCCACCTCTAGGGGGGGGCAGTTCTTC.

This chain joins TRBV5-1 and TRBJ1-4, with 9 bases aligning to TRBD1. CDR1 SGHRS and CDR2 YFSETQ come from the germline V gene. CDR3 length: 16 amino acids. The junction had 7 bases not matched to a gene; V was cut back by 4 bases and J by 3 bases. DNA for the CDR3: TGCGCCAGCAGCCAGGGGGGGACAGGGTCTAATGAAAAACTGTTTTTT. Translated: CASSQGGTGSNEKLFF.